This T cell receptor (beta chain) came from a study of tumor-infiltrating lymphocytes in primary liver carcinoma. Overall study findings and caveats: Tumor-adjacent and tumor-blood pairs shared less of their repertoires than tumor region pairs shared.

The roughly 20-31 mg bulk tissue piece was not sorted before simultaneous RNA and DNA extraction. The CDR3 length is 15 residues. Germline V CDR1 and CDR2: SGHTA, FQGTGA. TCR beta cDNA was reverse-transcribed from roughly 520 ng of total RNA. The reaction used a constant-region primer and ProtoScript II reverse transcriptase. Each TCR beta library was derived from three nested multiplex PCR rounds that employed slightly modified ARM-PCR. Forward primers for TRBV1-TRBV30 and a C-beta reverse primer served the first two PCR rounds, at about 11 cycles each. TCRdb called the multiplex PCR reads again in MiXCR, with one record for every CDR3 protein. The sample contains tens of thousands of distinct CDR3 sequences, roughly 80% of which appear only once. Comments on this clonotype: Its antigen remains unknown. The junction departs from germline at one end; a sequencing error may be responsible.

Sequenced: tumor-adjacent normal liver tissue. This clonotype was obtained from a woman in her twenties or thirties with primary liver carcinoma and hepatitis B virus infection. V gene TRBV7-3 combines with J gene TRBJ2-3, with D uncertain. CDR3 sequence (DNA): TGTGCCAGTAGCTTTACCGAGAGCCACACAGATACGCAGTATTTT. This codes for CASSFTESHTDTQYF.